This T cell receptor beta chain comes out of a study of T cell changes during pregnancy in multiple sclerosis. Clones were read by immunoSEQ multiplex PCR, and TCRdb kept only the in-frame ones, dropping some. The sample shows 30,000 to 40,000 clones, roughly 93% of them seen only once. The J segment lost 5 bases and the V segment lost 5 bases, leaving 4 bases of the junction unmatched. Germline CDR1 reads MNHNY; CDR2 reads SVGAGI (reference sequence). The CDR3 sequence is 13 residues long. The receptor was isolated from a female donor with multiple sclerosis, enrolled in a pregnancy study. The sample here was CD4+ T cells from peripheral blood mononuclear cells, taken in the second trimester of pregnancy. The rearrangement uses TRBV6-6 and TRBJ2-3; 7 bases fit TRBD2. CDR3 DNA sequence: TGTGCCAGCAGTCGGAGCGGGATAGATACGCAGTATTTT. As protein: CASSRSGIDTQYF.